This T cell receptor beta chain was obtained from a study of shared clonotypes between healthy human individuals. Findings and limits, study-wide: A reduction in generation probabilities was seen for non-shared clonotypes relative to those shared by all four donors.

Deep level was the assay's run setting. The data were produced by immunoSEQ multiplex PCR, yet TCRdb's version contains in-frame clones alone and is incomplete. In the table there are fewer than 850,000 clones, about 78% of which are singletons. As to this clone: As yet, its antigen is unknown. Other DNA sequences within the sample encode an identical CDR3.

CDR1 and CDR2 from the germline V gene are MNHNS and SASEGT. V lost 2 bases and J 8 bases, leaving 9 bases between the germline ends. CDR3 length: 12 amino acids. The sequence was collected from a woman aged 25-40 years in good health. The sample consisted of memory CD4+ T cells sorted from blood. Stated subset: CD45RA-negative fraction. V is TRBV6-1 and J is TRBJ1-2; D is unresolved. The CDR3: CASSEYKGGYTF. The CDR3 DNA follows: TGTGCCAGCAGTGAATATAAGGGAGGCTACACCTTC.